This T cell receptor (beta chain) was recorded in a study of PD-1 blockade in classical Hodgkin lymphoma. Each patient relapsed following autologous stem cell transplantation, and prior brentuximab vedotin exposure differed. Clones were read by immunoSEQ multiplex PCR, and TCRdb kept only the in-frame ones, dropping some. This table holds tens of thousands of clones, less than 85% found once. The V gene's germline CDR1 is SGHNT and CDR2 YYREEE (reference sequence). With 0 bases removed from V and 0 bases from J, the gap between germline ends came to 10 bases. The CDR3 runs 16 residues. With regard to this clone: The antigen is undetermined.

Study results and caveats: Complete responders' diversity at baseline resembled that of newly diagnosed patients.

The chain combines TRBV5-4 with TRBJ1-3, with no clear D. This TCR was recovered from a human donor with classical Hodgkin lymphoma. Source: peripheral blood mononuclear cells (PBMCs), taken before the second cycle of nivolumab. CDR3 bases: TGTGCCAGCAGCTTGGCCGGCGCGATCTCTGGAAACACCATATATTTT. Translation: CASSLAGAISGNTIYF. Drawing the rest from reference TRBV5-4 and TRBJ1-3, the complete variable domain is ETGVTQSPTHLIKTRGQQVTLRCSSQSGHNTVSWYQQALGQGPQFIFQYYREEENGRGNFPPRFSGLQFPNYSSELNVNALELDDSALYLCASSLAGAISGNTIYFGEGSWLTVV.